The present TCR beta chain was sequenced within a study of T cell repertoires in cytomegalovirus infection. Study details: CMV epitopes in the study were HLA-C-restricted (recently identified) and HLA-B-restricted (well studied). Evidence of both CMV infection and a matching HLA type came from public TCR beta signatures. General study points: In two of eight donors, the top clonotype was HLA-C-restricted CMV-specific.

The V end lost 4 bases, the J end lost 6 bases, and 16 bases lay between the germline ends. Looked up from germline, CDR1 is LNHDA and CDR2 is SQIVND (reference sequence). The CDR3 contains 15 residues. TCRdb redid the calling of the reads with MiXCR, one entry per CDR3 protein. The table shows around 540,000 distinct CDR3 sequences, with 30% to 40% occurring only once. On this clonotype: As yet, its antigen is unknown.

The chain has TRBV19 and TRBJ2-1; D possibly corresponds to TRBD2 (6 bases). This TCR derives from a human donor in good health (CMV status not recorded). Some clones in this sample may be carry-over from other donors' samples. The specimen was cultured PBMCs, collected from culture after CMV antigen stimulation. CDR3 residues: CASSNRDFSSNEQFF. The CDR3 nucleotides are TGTGCCAGTAGTAACCGGGACTTCAGCAGCAATGAGCAGTTCTTC.